This passage covers 27 T cell receptor beta chains from one sample sequenced in a study of CD8+CD57+ T cells in acquired aplastic anemia. Individuals selected for sequencing had exhibited CD8+CD57+ cell expansion on flow cytometry. Genomic DNA, serving as template, underwent TCR beta VDJ and CDR3 profiling. TCRdb fed the reads into MiXCR, producing one record per CDR3 protein. The sample yields some 150,000 distinct CDR3 sequences, about two thirds seen once. The sequencing sample was made of sorted CD4+, CD8+, or CD8+CD57+ T cells (not recorded which) from PBMCs. These receptor sequences come from a human donor with aplastic anemia.

The table lists this clonotype with a count of one. This chain uses TRBV29-1 with TRBJ2-3, with D perhaps TRBD1 (5 bases). CDR1 SQVTM and CDR2 ANQGSEA come from the germline V gene. Trimming pared 7 bases from V and 0 bases from J, leaving 8 bases between. CDR3 length: 12 amino acids. The CDR3 DNA is TGCAGCGGGACACCAAGCACAGATACGCAGTATTTT. This codes for CSGTPSTDTQYF.

The chain links TRBV20-1 to TRBJ1-1, with no clear D. CDR3 length: 14 residues. The germline V and J ends were trimmed by 5 bases and 1 base, with 14 bases remaining between them. Per germline, CDR1 DFQATT and CDR2 SNEGSKA (reference sequence). Here the CDR3 reads CSAAGGHRNTEAFF. As DNA, the CDR3 is TGCAGTGCTGCGGGAGGCCACCGGAACACTGAAGCTTTCTTT.

V and J are TRBV24-1 and TRBJ2-2; the D gene could be TRBD1 or TRBD2 (5 bases each). V lost 4 bases and J 4 bases, leaving 12 bases between the germline ends. Germline lookup yields CDR1 KGHDR and CDR2 SFDVKD. This CDR3 is 15 amino acids long. CDR3 coding DNA: TGTGCCACCAGTGAGACGGGGCGCTTCACCGGGGAGCTGTTTTTT. Translated, it gives CATSETGRFTGELFF.

Points on this clonotype: The junction departs from the called germline gene at one end, perhaps through a read error. The chain employs TRBV24-1 and TRBJ1-1; D might be TRBD1 (6 bases). The CDR3 loop spans 13 amino acids. Germline V gene sequence: CDR1 KGHDR, CDR2 SFDVKD. CDR3 amino acids: CATSDLRGTEAFF. CDR3 bases: TGTGCCACCAGTGATTTAAGGGGGACTGAGGCTTTCTTT.

The chain uses TRBV29-1 and TRBJ2-1; D is possibly TRBD1 or TRBD2 (5 bases each). CDR3 length: 15 residues. Per the germline V gene, CDR1 is SQVTM and CDR2 is ANQGSEA. Trimming stripped 0 bases from V and 3 bases from J, with 12 bases between. CDR3 nucleotides: TGCAGCGTTGAAGAGAGGGGCCAGCGCTACAATGAGCAGTTCTTC. Its translation is CSVEERGQRYNEQFF.

This clonotype was seen only once. This CDR3 is missing its conserved last phenylalanine or tryptophan, likely due to a read error. V usage is TRBV24-1 and J usage is TRBJ2-3; no definite D call. V was cut by 2 bases and J by 4 bases, with 9 bases left in between. The germline CDR1 and CDR2 sequences are KGHDR and SFDVKD. This CDR3 is built from 14 residues. The CDR3 bases are TGTGCCACCAGTGATTCCATAGTGGCAGATACGCAGTATGTT. Translating it yields CATSDSIVADTQYV.

This clonotype was seen a single time. Its ends do not fully match the called genes, so a read error is possible. This chain uses TRBV10-3 with TRBJ2-7; 10 positions agree with TRBD1. CDR3 length: 14 residues. Germline assignment: CDR1 ENHRY and CDR2 SYGVKD. The CDR3 DNA reads TGTGCCATCAGTGGACAGGGGGCCTCCTACGGGCAGTACTTC. This sequence encodes CAISGQGASYGQYF.

The J gene is TRBJ2-1, the V gene TRBV7-8; 9 nucleotides agree with TRBD2. Germline V CDR1 and CDR2: SGHVS, FQNEAQ. V was clipped by 3 bases and J by 4 bases; unmatched bases: 7. This CDR3 is 16 amino acids long. CDR3 in amino acids: CASSFIAGVSYNEQFF. CDR3 nucleotides: TGTGCCAGCAGCTTCATAGCGGGAGTCTCTTACAATGAGCAGTTCTTC.

This clonotype has just one count. The genes are TRBV7-9 and TRBJ2-7; TRBD1 is a possible D gene (6 bases). V was cut by 5 bases and J by 2 bases, with 16 bases left in between. Germline values: CDR1 SEHNR, CDR2 FQNEAQ (reference sequence). The CDR3 is 15 residues long. The CDR3 DNA is TGTGCCAGCAGCCAACGCCCGGACAGCGCCTACGAGCAGTACTTC. Its protein product is CASSQRPDSAYEQYF.

The chain combines TRBV2 with TRBJ2-2; D is perhaps TRBD1 (6 bases). The CDR3 contains 16 residues. Trimming left V 3 bases short and J 0 bases short, with 11 bases between. Looked up from germline, CDR1 is SNHLY and CDR2 is FYNNEI. The CDR3 here is CASSDKGQTNTGELFF. The CDR3 nucleotides read TGTGCCAGCAGTGACAAGGGACAAACGAACACCGGGGAGCTGTTTTTT.

About this clonotype itself: The germline gene is not matched at one end of the junction; a read error may be the cause. V gene TRBV10-1 combines with J gene TRBJ2-4; D is undetermined. The germline V gene has CDR1 WNHNN and CDR2 SYGVQD (reference sequence). This CDR3 spans 15 amino acids. The CDR3 bases are TGCGCCAGCAGTGGCAACCCGCGGTCCAAAGACATTCAGTACTTC. This codes for CASSGNPRSKDIQYF.

The chain has TRBV10-2 and TRBJ1-5; tentative D call: TRBD1 (5 bases). Trimming left V 5 bases short and J 5 bases short, with 10 bases between. The V gene's germline CDR1 is WSHSY and CDR2 SAAADI. This CDR3 region has 13 residues. CDR3 sequence: CASSYDRYQPQHF. CDR3 in DNA: TGCGCCAGCAGTTACGACAGATATCAGCCCCAGCATTTT.

V and J are TRBV10-1 and TRBJ2-7; D is ambiguous. Trimming pared 4 bases from V and 0 bases from J, leaving 7 bases between. Germline CDR1 WNHNN, CDR2 SYGVQD (reference sequence). The CDR3 consists of 13 residues. The CDR3 sequence is CASSAAYSYEQYF. The CDR3 DNA sequence: TGCGCCAGCAGTGCCGCCTACTCCTACGAGCAGTACTTC.

For the CDR3, the DNA is TGTGCCAGTAGTAAGGCAGGGGGCTTTCAGCCCCAGCATTTT. It encodes CASSKAGGFQPQHF. V is TRBV19 and J is TRBJ1-5, with TRBD1 matching 8 bases. Trimming at V came to 4 bases and at J to 6 bases, leaving 5 bases not matched to a gene. Germline lookup yields CDR1 LNHDA and CDR2 SQIVND (reference sequence). The CDR3 consists of 14 residues. The whole variable domain, filled in from reference TRBV19 and TRBJ1-5, reads DGGITQSPKYLFRKEGQNVTLSCEQNLNHDAMYWYRQDPGQGLRLIYYSQIVNDFQKGDIAEGYSVSREKKESFPLTVTSAQKNPTAFYLCASSKAGGFQPQHFGDGTRLSIL.

Regarding this clonotype: The germline gene is not matched at one end of the junction; a read error may be the cause. The V call is TRBV5-1, the J call TRBJ2-5; D ambiguous. Per germline, CDR1 SGHRS and CDR2 YFSETQ. This CDR3 has 15 amino acids. CDR3 in DNA: TGTGCCAGCAGAGCCTCAATGGGTTCCTTGAAGGCCCAGTACTTC. As protein: CASRASMGSLKAQYF.

The V call is TRBV20-1, the J call TRBJ2-1; TRBD2 matches at 8 bases. The J segment lost 8 bases and the V segment lost 4 bases, leaving 7 bases of the junction unmatched. From germline, CDR1 is DFQATT and CDR2 SNEGSKA (reference sequence). CDR3 length: 13 amino acids. The CDR3: CSATRGALDEQFF. In nucleotides, the CDR3 is TGCAGTGCTACGCGGGGGGCCCTAGATGAGCAGTTCTTC.

CDR3 in DNA: TGCAGTGCTCGGTCCACAGGGCACGGTGGAGGCTACACCTTC. Amino acid sequence: CSARSTGHGGGYTF. The chain employs TRBV20-1 and TRBJ1-2, with a possible D match to TRBD1 (6 bases). This CDR3 spans 14 amino acids. Per the germline V gene, CDR1 is DFQATT and CDR2 is SNEGSKA (reference sequence). V lost 5 bases and J 8 bases, leaving 21 bases between the germline ends.

This clonotype is judged medium-sized. This chain connects TRBV7-3 to TRBJ1-6; D gene unclear. The CDR3 covers 13 residues. Germline V gene sequence: CDR1 SGHTA, CDR2 FQGTGA. Trimming took off 4 bases at V and 10 bases at J, with 11 bases between the two ends. CDR3 region: CASSSSWKSPLHF. The CDR3 coding sequence is TGTGCCAGCAGCTCGAGTTGGAAATCACCCCTCCACTTT.

The CDR3 sequence: CASSARGANGYTF. The CDR3 coding sequence is TGCGCCAGCAGTGCGCGAGGGGCGAATGGCTACACCTTC. The chain couples TRBV10-2 to TRBJ1-2; D is possibly TRBD1 (5 bases). CDR1 is WSHSY and CDR2 is SAAADI in the germline V gene. CDR3 length: 13 residues. The V gene lost 4 bases and the J gene lost 6 bases, with 12 bases spanning the gap.

This clonotype has a single count. In this CDR3 the conserved last residue, phenylalanine or tryptophan, is missing, so a read error is likely. The V gene is TRBV20-1, the J gene TRBJ2-2, with D possibly matching TRBD2 (5 bases). Germline V gene sequence: CDR1 DFQATT, CDR2 SNEGSKA (reference sequence). Trimming took off 5 bases at V and 7 bases at J, with 20 bases between the two ends. This CDR3 has 15 amino acids. DNA for the CDR3: TGCAGTGCTCCCTTTGCTGGACTCTTTAACGGGGAGCTGTTTTCT. Its translation: CSAPFAGLFNGELFS.

The sample holds one count of this clonotype. The gene calls are TRBV6-4 and TRBJ2-3; 9 bases line up with TRBD2. The CDR3 has 14 residues. The germline gives CDR1 MRHNA, CDR2 SNTAGT. The V and J ends lost 4 bases and 6 bases, in that order; junction bases with no gene match: 5. The CDR3 DNA reads TGTGCCAGCAGTGTCAGCGGGGGGTTGGATACGCAGTATTTT. This encodes CASSVSGGLDTQYF.

The chain has TRBV13 and TRBJ2-7; D is unresolved. The V and J ends lost 7 bases and 6 bases respectively, with 16 bases between them. This CDR3 is 13 amino acids long. The germline gives CDR1 PRHDT, CDR2 FYEKMQ (reference sequence). CDR3 in DNA: TGTGCCAGCACCCACTATGGCCTACTCGAGCAGTACTTC. Translating gives CASTHYGLLEQYF.

As to this clonotype: Because the CDR3 is missing its conserved closing phenylalanine or tryptophan, this is likely a read error. The chain employs TRBV20-1 and TRBJ2-3; 8 nucleotides match TRBD2. Germline V gives CDR1 DFQATT, CDR2 SNEGSKA (reference sequence). The CDR3 length is 16 residues. The chain's CDR3 is CSAKSDTSGETDTQYL. The DNA of the CDR3 is TGCAGTGCTAAATCAGATACTAGCGGTGAGACAGACACGCAGTATCTT.

This sequence joins TRBV6-1 and TRBJ2-2, with D possibly being TRBD1 (5 bases). Trimming removed 5 bases at V and 6 bases at J, with 22 bases between. Germline CDR1 is MNHNS and CDR2 is SASEGT. CDR3 size: 17 residues. Written as DNA, the CDR3 is TGTGCCAGCAGTTACAGTTCGGGTGGCAGGGAAGCCGGGGAGCTGTTTTTT. Translating it yields CASSYSSGGREAGELFF.

This clonotype came up a few times. The chain has TRBV20-1 and TRBJ1-1; tentatively, D is TRBD1 (5 bases). V lost 6 bases and J lost 1, with 15 bases in between. CDR1 is DFQATT and CDR2 is SNEGSKA in the germline V gene (reference sequence). There are 14 residues in the CDR3. CDR3 nucleotide sequence: TGCAGTGCGAACGAGGGACTCACGAACACTGAAGCTTTCTTT. This gives the protein CSANEGLTNTEAFF.

The V and J genes are TRBV24-1 and TRBJ2-1; 9 bases agree with TRBD2. V was pared by 0 bases and J by 11 bases, with 13 bases of the junction left unmatched. CDR3 length: 17 residues. Germline loops: CDR1 KGHDR, CDR2 SFDVKD. CDR3 region: CATSDLQVGGLAGKQFF. In nucleotides, the CDR3 is TGTGCCACCAGTGATTTGCAAGTCGGGGGACTAGCCGGCAAGCAGTTCTTC.

This clonotype has only a few counts. The V gene is TRBV15, the J gene TRBJ2-7; TRBD2 matches at 7 bases. The V gene end was trimmed by 5 bases and the J gene end by 6 bases; junction bases not matched to a gene: 10. CDR1 and CDR2 from the germline V gene are LNHNV and YYDKDF (reference sequence). CDR3 size: 14 residues. CDR3 in amino acids: CATSPGGVRLEQYF. CDR3 coding DNA: TGTGCCACCAGCCCTGGGGGGGTAAGGCTCGAGCAGTACTTC.